This entry lists 14 T cell receptor beta chains sequenced from one sample in a study of T-cell memory formation after mild COVID-19. MiXCR, run by TCRdb on the 5' RACE reads, gives a single entry per CDR3 protein. This table holds around 370,000 distinct CDR3 sequences, around a fifth found once. The source material was PBMCs or a T cell subset sorted from them (not recorded which). These receptors originate from an adult woman who had mild COVID-19 (a few samples of this study predate the infection). Cell type and time point are not known.

The genes are TRBV5-1 and TRBJ2-3; 11 bases line up with TRBD2. Germline-derived CDR1 and CDR2 are SGHRS and YFSETQ. CDR3 length: 17 amino acids. The V gene end was trimmed by 3 bases and the J gene end by 2 bases; junction bases not matched to a gene: 8. The CDR3 spells CASSSYSGGAVTDTQYF. Written as DNA, the CDR3 is TGCGCCAGCAGCTCCTATAGCGGGGGGGCCGTCACAGATACGCAGTATTTT.

V gene TRBV20-1 combines with J gene TRBJ2-2; TRBD2 matches 11 bases. Germline V gives CDR1 DFQATT, CDR2 SNEGSKA (reference sequence). V shed 4 bases and J 3 bases; nucleotides not matched to a gene: 4. CDR3 length: 15 residues. This CDR3 reads CSATSGRSDTGELFF. The CDR3 bases are TGCAGTGCTACTAGCGGGAGGTCCGACACCGGGGAGCTGTTTTTT.

With respect to this clonotype: One base away lies a much larger clone, so this may be a sequencing read error. The V and J genes are TRBV30 and TRBJ2-3, with D hard to call. Germline CDR1 is GTSNPN and CDR2 is SVGIG (reference sequence). This CDR3 is built from 11 residues. Trimming stripped 0 bases from V and 3 bases from J, with 1 base between. The CDR3 sequence: CAWSVTDTQYF. The DNA of the CDR3 is TGTGCCTGGAGTGTAACAGATACGCAGTATTTT.

About this clonotype itself: Mismatch with germline at one junction end may stem from a read error. The chain couples TRBV2 to TRBJ2-7; D might be TRBD2 (5 bases). CDR3 length: 11 amino acids. Germline CDR1 reads SNHLY; CDR2 reads FYNNEI. The DNA of the CDR3 is TGTGCCAGCAGTGAATTAGCGCCTCCGGCTTTC. Amino acid sequence: CASSELAPPAF.

The rearrangement joins TRBV6-6 to TRBJ1-5; D call uncertain. Trimming removed 2 bases at V and 7 bases at J, with 15 bases between. The CDR3 runs 15 residues. Germline V gives CDR1 MNHNY, CDR2 SVGAGI (reference sequence). The CDR3 reads CASSYVWEEGQPQHF. CDR3 sequence (DNA): TGTGCCAGCAGTTACGTCTGGGAAGAGGGCCAGCCCCAGCATTTT.

This clonotype was detected only a few times. The rearrangement uses TRBV5-6 and TRBJ2-1; 13 bases are a match to TRBD2. Per the germline V gene, CDR1 is SGHDT and CDR2 is YYEEEE. The CDR3 totals 17 residues. The J segment lost 9 bases and the V segment lost 3 bases, leaving 12 bases of the junction unmatched. In DNA form, the CDR3 reads TGTGCCAGCAGCTCCCTAACTAGCGGGGGGGCCGGTAGTGAGCAGTTCTTC. This codes for CASSSLTSGGAGSEQFF.

Only a few counts were recorded for this clonotype. The rearrangement links TRBV4-3 to TRBJ2-1, with TRBD2 identical over 7 bases. The CDR3 extends over 18 amino acids. Germline CDR1 and CDR2: LGHNA and YSLEER. Trimming removed 0 bases from V and 1 base from J; junction bases left unmatched: 9. DNA of the CDR3: TGCGCCAGCAGCCAAGACGTCGGGAGGAGTATTTCCTACAATGAGCAGTTCTTC. It translates to CASSQDVGRSISYNEQFF.

This clonotype was seen more than once but under ten times. V is TRBV6-1 and J is TRBJ1-1, with 9 bases matching TRBD1. The germline CDR1 and CDR2 sequences are MNHNS and SASEGT. With V trimmed by 6 bases and J by 7 bases, 12 bases remained unmatched. The CDR3 covers 15 residues. DNA for the CDR3: TGTGCCAGCAGATACAGGGGGCGTGGGGGGGGTGAAGCTTTCTTT. Translation: CASRYRGRGGGEAFF.

This chain joins TRBV5-1 and TRBJ2-3, with 8 positions matching TRBD2. Per germline, CDR1 SGHRS and CDR2 YFSETQ. The CDR3 has 15 amino acids. The V and J ends lost 2 bases and 4 bases, in that order; junction bases with no gene match: 6. The CDR3 DNA reads TGCGCCAGCAGCTTAACTCCGGGGGGGCCAGATACGCAGTATTTT. Protein product: CASSLTPGGPDTQYF.

In nucleotides, the CDR3 is TGTGCCAGCAGCGATAGGCAGTCCTACGAGCAGTACTTC. Translation gives CASSDRQSYEQYF. This sequence joins TRBV7-9 and TRBJ2-7, with D unresolved. Germline V gives CDR1 SEHNR, CDR2 FQNEAQ (reference sequence). The CDR3 has 13 amino acids. With 5 bases removed from V and 1 base from J, the gap between germline ends came to 9 bases.

The chain is built from TRBV5-6 and TRBJ2-3; 13 nucleotides match TRBD2. The ends lost 2 bases at V and 6 bases at J; junction bases unmatched: 6. This CDR3 has 16 amino acids. Germline assignment: CDR1 SGHDT and CDR2 YYEEEE. The CDR3, as DNA: TGTGCCAGCAGCTTCGTTGGGACTAGCGGGACGGATACGCAGTATTTT. Encoded protein: CASSFVGTSGTDTQYF.

This clonotype has a single count. The J gene is TRBJ2-3, the V gene TRBV11-1, with 12 bases aligning to TRBD2. CDR1 SGHAT and CDR2 FQDESV come from the germline V gene (reference sequence). Trimming took 7 bases from V and 5 from J; bases not matched to a gene: 10. CDR3 size: 16 residues. The CDR3 DNA reads TGTGCCAGCACCGTTTCTAGCGGGGGGGGTTTAGATACGCAGTATTTT. Its protein is CASTVSSGGGLDTQYF. Full variable domain (missing parts from reference TRBV11-1 and TRBJ2-3): EAEVAQSPRYKITEKSQAVAFWCDPISGHATLYWYRQILGQGPELLVQFQDESVVDDSQLPKDRFSAERLKGVDSTLKIQPAELGDSAMYLCASTVSSGGGLDTQYFGPGTRLTVL.

This clonotype was observed a few times. This sequence joins TRBV7-3 and TRBJ2-2; D remains ambiguous. Germline lookup yields CDR1 SGHTA and CDR2 FQGTGA. This CDR3 spans 12 amino acids. V gave up 5 bases and J gave up 9 bases, with 10 bases separating them. CDR3 in amino acids: CASSPTGRELFF. CDR3 coding DNA: TGTGCCAGCAGCCCCACCGGCAGGGAGCTGTTTTTT.

The chain is built from TRBV5-5 and TRBJ1-1; 7 bases line up with TRBD1. Germline CDR1 SGHKS, CDR2 YYEKEE (reference sequence). V lost 2 bases and J lost 1; bases outside the gene matches: 14. CDR3 length: 18 amino acids. The CDR3 region has the DNA TGTGCCAGCAGCTTCTTCCGGGACAGTCAGGCGAGGAACACTGAAGCTTTCTTT. Amino acids: CASSFFRDSQARNTEAFF.